These 12 T cell receptor beta chains were all obtained from the same sample, sequenced in a study of persistence of HIV-infected CD4 T cells. Sequencing used immunoSEQ version 4 in survey mode. Profiled with immunoSEQ multiplex PCR; TCRdb holds only in-frame clones, not every one. The top ten clones hold 2.5% to 4% of a sample with approximately 45,000 clones, 75% to 90% of them seen once. Their antigens remain unidentified. Anti-CD3/anti-CD28 beads served as a nonspecific positive control stimulus. CD4+ T cells upregulating both CD40 ligand and CD69 were sorted as responding cells. The sequences come from CD4+ T cells sorted from PBMCs after roughly 18-hour stimulation, collected from a patient who received antiretroviral therapy. The source is an adult woman with HIV who was CMV-seropositive.

CDR3 residues: CASSRQGPLYEQYF. The DNA for the CDR3 is TGTGCCAGCAGCCGGCAGGGACCGCTCTACGAGCAGTACTTC. The chain carries TRBV14 and TRBJ2-7; D tentatively reads TRBD1 or TRBD2 (5 bases each). The ends were cut back, 4 bases at V and 3 bases at J, with 13 bases in the middle. The CDR3 is 14 amino acids. The germline V gene encodes CDR1 SGHDN and CDR2 FVKESK.

The genes are TRBV24-1 and TRBJ1-5; TRBD1 might be the D (6 bases). In germline, CDR1 is KGHDR, CDR2 SFDVKD. The CDR3 totals 15 residues. V lost 5 bases, J lost 2 bases, and 12 bases lay in between. The CDR3 protein is CATSGWGAGNQPQHF. CDR3 nucleotide sequence: TGTGCCACCAGTGGATGGGGGGCCGGCAATCAGCCCCAGCATTTT.

The V call is TRBV29-1, the J call TRBJ1-5; the match to TRBD1 covers 7 bases. The CDR3 spans 14 residues. From germline, CDR1 is SQVTM and CDR2 ANQGSEA. The trim removed 5 bases at V and 1 base at J, leaving 5 bases unmatched. The CDR3: CSVRTGLSNQPQHF. The CDR3 DNA reads TGCAGCGTTCGGACAGGTTTGAGCAATCAGCCCCAGCATTTT.

V is TRBV18 and J is TRBJ1-1; D is possibly TRBD1 (5 bases). Germline CDR1 reads KGHSH; CDR2 reads LQKENI. Between the trimmed V and J ends, which lost 0 bases and 2 bases, there was a span of 13 bases. The CDR3 length is 16 residues. The CDR3 coding sequence is TGTGCCAGCTCACCACCGAATTTCCAGGGAAACACTGAAGCTTTCTTT. Translation: CASSPPNFQGNTEAFF.

V is TRBV5-6 and J is TRBJ1-2; 12 bases map to TRBD1. This CDR3 has 15 amino acids. V was pared by 4 bases and J by 5 bases, with 6 bases of the junction left unmatched. Germline V gene sequence: CDR1 SGHDT, CDR2 YYEEEE. CDR3 sequence (DNA): TGTGCCAGCAGCACGGGACAGGGGGCAGGATATGGCTACACCTTC. Residues: CASSTGQGAGYGYTF.

The sample holds a few counts of this clone. The chain combines TRBV2 with TRBJ2-7; D may be TRBD1 or TRBD2 (5 bases each). Germline V lookup: CDR1 SNHLY, CDR2 FYNNEI. Trimming pared 8 bases from V and 11 bases from J, leaving 19 bases between. This CDR3 contains 12 residues. CDR3: CASRRHNLGEYF. The CDR3 coding sequence is TGTGCCAGCCGCCGTCACAACCTGGGGGAGTACTTC.

The V gene is TRBV28, the J gene TRBJ2-4; 10 nucleotides line up with TRBD1. The CDR3 spans 15 residues. Trimming at V came to 2 bases and at J to 12 bases, leaving 10 bases not matched to a gene. From germline, CDR1 is MDHEN and CDR2 SYDVKM. CDR3: CASSLMLGQGRAQYF. Here the CDR3 DNA reads TGTGCCAGCAGTTTAATGTTGGGACAGGGGAGGGCTCAGTACTTC.

The V gene is TRBV27, the J gene TRBJ2-1; TRBD1 agrees at 7 bases. There are 15 residues in the CDR3. The V gene end was trimmed by 2 bases and the J gene end by 4 bases; junction bases not matched to a gene: 5. From germline, CDR1 is MNHEY and CDR2 SMNVEV (reference sequence). DNA of the CDR3: TGTGCCAGCAGTTTAGACGAACAGGGGTACAATGAGCAGTTCTTC. This translates into CASSLDEQGYNEQFF.

The chain combines TRBV5-1 with TRBJ2-3, with 10 bases lining up with TRBD1. The V gene end was trimmed by 4 bases and the J gene end by 3 bases; junction bases not matched to a gene: 8. The CDR3 is 16 amino acids. From germline, CDR1 is SGHRS and CDR2 YFSETQ. The CDR3 DNA reads TGCGCCAGCAGCGCCGAAGGGACAGGGGCAACAGATACGCAGTATTTT. This encodes CASSAEGTGATDTQYF.

This rearrangement joins TRBV18 to TRBJ1-1, with D uncertain. Germline loops: CDR1 KGHSH, CDR2 LQKENI. This CDR3 comprises 12 residues. Trimming removed 3 bases from V and 6 bases from J, with 8 bases in between. The CDR3 DNA reads as TGTGCCAGCTCACCCGTCGGAGCTGAAGCTTTCTTT. It encodes CASSPVGAEAFF.

The chain has TRBV3-1 (or the pseudogene TRBV3-2) and TRBJ2-3, with 7 positions matching TRBD1. Germline values: CDR1 LGHDT, CDR2 YNNKEL (reference sequence). Unmatched junction bases numbered 3, after V lost 6 bases and J lost 3 bases. The length of the CDR3 is 13 residues. As DNA, the CDR3 is TGTGCCAGCAGTCTACAGGGGACAGATACGCAGTATTTT. Translated, it gives CASSLQGTDTQYF.

This chain's CDR3 is CSVEDRYESPQFF. The CDR3 DNA reads TGCAGCGTTGAAGATCGATATGAGTCACCGCAGTTCTTC. J is TRBJ2-1 and V is TRBV29-1; no reliable D call. Deletions cut 0 bases from V and 12 bases from J, with 15 bases between. This CDR3 region has 13 residues. The germline gives CDR1 SQVTM, CDR2 ANQGSEA.